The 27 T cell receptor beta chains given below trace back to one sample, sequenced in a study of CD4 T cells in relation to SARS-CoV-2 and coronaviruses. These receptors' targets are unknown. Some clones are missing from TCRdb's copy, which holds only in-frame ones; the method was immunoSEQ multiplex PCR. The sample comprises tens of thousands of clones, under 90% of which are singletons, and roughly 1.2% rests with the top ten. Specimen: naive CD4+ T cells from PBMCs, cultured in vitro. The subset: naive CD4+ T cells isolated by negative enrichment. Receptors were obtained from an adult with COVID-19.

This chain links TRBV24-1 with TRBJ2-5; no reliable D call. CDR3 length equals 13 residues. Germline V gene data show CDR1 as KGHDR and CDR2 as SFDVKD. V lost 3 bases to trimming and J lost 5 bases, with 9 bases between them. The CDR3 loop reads CATSDANIETQYF. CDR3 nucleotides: TGTGCCACCAGTGATGCCAACATTGAGACCCAGTACTTC.

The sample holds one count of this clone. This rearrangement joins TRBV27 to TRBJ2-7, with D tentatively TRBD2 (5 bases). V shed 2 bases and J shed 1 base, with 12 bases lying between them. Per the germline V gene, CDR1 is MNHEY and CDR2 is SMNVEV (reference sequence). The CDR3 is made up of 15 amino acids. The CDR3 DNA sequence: TGTGCCAGCAGTTTAGAAGCTAGCTATTCCTACGAGCAGTACTTC. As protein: CASSLEASYSYEQYF.

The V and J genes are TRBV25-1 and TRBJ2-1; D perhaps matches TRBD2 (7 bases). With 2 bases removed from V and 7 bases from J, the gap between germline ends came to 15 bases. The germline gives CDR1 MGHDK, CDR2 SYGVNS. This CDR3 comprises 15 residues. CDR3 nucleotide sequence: TGTGCCAGCAGTGAAGGGGGGGGGCGAAGGAATGAGCAGTTCTTC. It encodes CASSEGGGRRNEQFF.

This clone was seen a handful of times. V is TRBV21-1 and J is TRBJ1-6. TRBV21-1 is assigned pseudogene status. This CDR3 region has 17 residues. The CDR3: CASSTPRRSSYNSPLHF. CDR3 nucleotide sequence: TGTGCCAGCAGCACCCCACGACGGAGCTCCTATAATTCACCCCTCCACTTT.

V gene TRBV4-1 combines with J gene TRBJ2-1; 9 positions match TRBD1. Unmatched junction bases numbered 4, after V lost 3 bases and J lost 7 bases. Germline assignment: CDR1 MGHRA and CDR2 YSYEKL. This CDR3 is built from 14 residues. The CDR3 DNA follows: TGCGCCAGCAGCCAGAGGACAGGGGTAAATGAGCAGTTCTTC. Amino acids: CASSQRTGVNEQFF.

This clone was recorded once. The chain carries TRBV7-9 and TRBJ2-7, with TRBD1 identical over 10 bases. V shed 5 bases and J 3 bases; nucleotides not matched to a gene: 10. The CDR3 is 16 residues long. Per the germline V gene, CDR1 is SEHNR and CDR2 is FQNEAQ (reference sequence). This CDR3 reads CASSQLRGTGDYEQYF. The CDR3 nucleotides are TGTGCCAGCAGCCAGTTGAGGGGGACAGGGGACTACGAGCAGTACTTC.

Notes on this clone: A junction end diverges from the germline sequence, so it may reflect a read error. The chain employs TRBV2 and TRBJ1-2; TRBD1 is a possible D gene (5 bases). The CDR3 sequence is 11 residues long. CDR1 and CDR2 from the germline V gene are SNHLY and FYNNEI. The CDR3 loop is CASSGFFDRSF. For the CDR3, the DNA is TGTGCCAGCAGTGGGTTTTTCGACAGATCCTTC.

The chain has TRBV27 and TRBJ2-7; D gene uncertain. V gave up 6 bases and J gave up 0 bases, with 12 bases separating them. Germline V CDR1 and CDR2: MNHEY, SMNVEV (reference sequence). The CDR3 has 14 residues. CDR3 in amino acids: CASRMDESSYEQYF. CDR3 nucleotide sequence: TGTGCCAGCAGAATGGACGAGAGCTCCTACGAGCAGTACTTC.

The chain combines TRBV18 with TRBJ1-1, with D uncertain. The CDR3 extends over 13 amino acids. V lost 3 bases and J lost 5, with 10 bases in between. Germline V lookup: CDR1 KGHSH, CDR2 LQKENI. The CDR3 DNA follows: TGTGCCAGCTCACCTCTACCGAAAACTGAAGCTTTCTTT. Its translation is CASSPLPKTEAFF.

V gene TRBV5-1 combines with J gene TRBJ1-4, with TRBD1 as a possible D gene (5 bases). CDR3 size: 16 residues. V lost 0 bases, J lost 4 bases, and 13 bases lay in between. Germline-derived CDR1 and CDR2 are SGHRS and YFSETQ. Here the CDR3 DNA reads TGCGCCAGCAGCTTGGCAGGGACCTGGGGTAATGAAAAACTGTTTTTT. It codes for CASSLAGTWGNEKLFF.

CDR3 in DNA: TGTGCCAGCGGGGACAGGGCTCCCGTTCCATTCGAGGGCAATCAGCCCCAGCATTTT. Translation gives CASGDRAPVPFEGNQPQHF. This rearrangement joins TRBV28 to TRBJ1-5, with TRBD1 identical over 9 bases. Germline V CDR1 and CDR2: MDHEN, SYDVKM. The CDR3 runs 19 residues. V shed 8 bases and J 2 bases; nucleotides not matched to a gene: 19.

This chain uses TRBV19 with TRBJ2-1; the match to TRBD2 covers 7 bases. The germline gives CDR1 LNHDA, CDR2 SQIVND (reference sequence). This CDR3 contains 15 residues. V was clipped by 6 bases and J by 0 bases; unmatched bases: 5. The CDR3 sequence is CASREGGSSYNEQFF. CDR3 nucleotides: TGTGCCAGTAGAGAAGGCGGGAGCTCCTACAATGAGCAGTTCTTC.

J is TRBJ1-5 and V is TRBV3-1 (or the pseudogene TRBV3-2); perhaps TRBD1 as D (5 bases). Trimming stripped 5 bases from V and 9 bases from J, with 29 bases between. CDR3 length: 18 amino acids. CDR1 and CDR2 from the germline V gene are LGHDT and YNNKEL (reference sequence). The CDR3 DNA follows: TGTGCCAGCAGCTTTTCCGGACCAGTCGGCACGGGGCAATGGCCCCAGCATTTT. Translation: CASSFSGPVGTGQWPQHF.

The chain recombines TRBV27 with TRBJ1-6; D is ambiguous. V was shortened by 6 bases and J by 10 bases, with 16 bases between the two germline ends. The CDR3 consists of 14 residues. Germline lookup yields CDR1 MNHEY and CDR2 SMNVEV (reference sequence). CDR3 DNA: TGTGCCAGCAGCAAGGAGTCTATCTGGTCACCCCTCCACTTT. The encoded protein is CASSKESIWSPLHF.

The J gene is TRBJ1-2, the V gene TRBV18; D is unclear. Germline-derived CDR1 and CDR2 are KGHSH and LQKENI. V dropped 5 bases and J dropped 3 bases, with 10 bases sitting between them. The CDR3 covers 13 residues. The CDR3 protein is CASSTNGYYGYTF. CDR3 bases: TGTGCCAGCTCAACCAACGGCTACTATGGCTACACCTTC.

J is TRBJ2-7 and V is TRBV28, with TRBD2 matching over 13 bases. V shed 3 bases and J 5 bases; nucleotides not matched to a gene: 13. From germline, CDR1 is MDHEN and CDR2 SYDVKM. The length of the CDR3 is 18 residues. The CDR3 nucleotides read TGTGCCAGCAGTTTTGGGAGAAGGATGACTAGCGGGAGGCACGAGCAGTACTTC. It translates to CASSFGRRMTSGRHEQYF.

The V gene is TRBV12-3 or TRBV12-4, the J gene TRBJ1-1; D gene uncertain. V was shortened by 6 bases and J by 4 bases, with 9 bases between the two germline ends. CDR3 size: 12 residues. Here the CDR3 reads CASRPAGTEAFF. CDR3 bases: TGTGCCAGCAGGCCGGCGGGCACTGAAGCTTTCTTT.

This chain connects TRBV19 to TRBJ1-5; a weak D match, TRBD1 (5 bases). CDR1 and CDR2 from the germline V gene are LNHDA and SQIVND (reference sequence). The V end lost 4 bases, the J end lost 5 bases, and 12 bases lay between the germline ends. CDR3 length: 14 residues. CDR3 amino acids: CASSTVPGYQPQHF. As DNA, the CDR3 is TGTGCCAGTAGTACAGTCCCAGGGTATCAGCCCCAGCATTTT.

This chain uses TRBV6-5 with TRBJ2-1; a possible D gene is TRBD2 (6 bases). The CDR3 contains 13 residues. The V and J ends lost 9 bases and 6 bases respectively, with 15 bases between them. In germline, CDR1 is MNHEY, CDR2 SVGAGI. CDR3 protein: CASVRLGSNEQFF. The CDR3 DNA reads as TGTGCCAGTGTAAGACTAGGGTCCAATGAGCAGTTCTTC.

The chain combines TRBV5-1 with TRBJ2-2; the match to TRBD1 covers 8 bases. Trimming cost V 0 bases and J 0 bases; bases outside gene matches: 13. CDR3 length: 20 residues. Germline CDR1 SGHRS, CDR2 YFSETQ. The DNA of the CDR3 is TGCGCCAGCAGCTTGGAGGGGTCTGACAGGGGCGGTCCGAACACCGGGGAGCTGTTTTTT. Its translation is CASSLEGSDRGGPNTGELFF.

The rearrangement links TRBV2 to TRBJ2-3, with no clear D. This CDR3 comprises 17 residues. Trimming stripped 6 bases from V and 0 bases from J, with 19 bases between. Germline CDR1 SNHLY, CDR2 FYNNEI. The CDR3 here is CASRKRAVSDSTDTQYF. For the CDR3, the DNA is TGTGCCAGCAGAAAAAGGGCGGTGTCCGATAGCACAGATACGCAGTATTTT.

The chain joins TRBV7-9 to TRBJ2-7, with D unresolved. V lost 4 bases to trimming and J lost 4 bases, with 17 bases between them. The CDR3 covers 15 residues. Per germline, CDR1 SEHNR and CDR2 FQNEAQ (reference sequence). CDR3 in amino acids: CASSSQAESRYEQYF. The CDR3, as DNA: TGTGCCAGCAGCTCCCAGGCCGAATCGAGGTACGAGCAGTACTTC.

The CDR3 spells CASSLPGNEQFF. The CDR3 DNA reads TGTGCCAGCAGCTTGCCAGGCAATGAGCAGTTCTTC. The chain uses TRBV5-6 and TRBJ2-1; no clear D. Per the germline V gene, CDR1 is SGHDT and CDR2 is YYEEEE. V lost 1 base to trimming and J lost 6 bases, with 5 bases between them. The CDR3 contains 12 residues.

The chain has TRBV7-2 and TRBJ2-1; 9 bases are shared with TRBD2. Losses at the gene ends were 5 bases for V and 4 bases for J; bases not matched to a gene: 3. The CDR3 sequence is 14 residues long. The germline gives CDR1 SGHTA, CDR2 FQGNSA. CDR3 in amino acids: CASSRGLAYNEQFF. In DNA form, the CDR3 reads TGTGCCAGCAGCCGCGGACTAGCGTACAATGAGCAGTTCTTC.

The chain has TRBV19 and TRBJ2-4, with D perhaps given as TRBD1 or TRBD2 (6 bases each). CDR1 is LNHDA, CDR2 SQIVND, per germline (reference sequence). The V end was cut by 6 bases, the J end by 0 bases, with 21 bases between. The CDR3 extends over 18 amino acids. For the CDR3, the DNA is TGTGCCAGTAGCCCTTATGGAGGGGGGAATTTAGCCAAAAACATTCAGTACTTC. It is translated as CASSPYGGGNLAKNIQYF.

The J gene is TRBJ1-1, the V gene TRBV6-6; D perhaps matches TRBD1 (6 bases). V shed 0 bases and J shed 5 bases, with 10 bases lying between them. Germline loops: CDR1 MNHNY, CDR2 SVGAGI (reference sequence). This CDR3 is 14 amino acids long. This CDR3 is CASSYSRGETEAFF. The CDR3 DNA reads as TGTGCCAGCAGTTACTCGAGGGGGGAGACTGAAGCTTTCTTT.

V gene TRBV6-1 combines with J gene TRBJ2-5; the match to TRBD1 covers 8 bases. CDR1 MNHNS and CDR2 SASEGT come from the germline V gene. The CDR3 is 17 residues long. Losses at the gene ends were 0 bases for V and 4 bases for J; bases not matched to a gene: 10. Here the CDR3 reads CASSEALGDRGGETQYF. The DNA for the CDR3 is TGTGCCAGCAGTGAAGCGCTGGGAGACAGGGGAGGAGAGACCCAGTACTTC.